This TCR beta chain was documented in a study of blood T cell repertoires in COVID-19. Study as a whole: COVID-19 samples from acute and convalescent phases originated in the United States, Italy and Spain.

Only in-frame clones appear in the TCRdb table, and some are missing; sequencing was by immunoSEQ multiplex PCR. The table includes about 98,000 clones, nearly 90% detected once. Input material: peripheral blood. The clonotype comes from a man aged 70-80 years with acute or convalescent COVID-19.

The CDR3 nucleotides read TGCGCCAGCAGCTTACGGGGGGACAGGGATAATTCACCCCTCCACTTT. This encodes CASSLRGDRDNSPLHF. The genes are TRBV5-1 and TRBJ1-6; TRBD1 matches 9 bases. CDR1 is SGHRS and CDR2 is YFSETQ in the germline V gene. The CDR3 spans 16 residues. V was clipped by 2 bases and J by 5 bases; unmatched bases: 5.